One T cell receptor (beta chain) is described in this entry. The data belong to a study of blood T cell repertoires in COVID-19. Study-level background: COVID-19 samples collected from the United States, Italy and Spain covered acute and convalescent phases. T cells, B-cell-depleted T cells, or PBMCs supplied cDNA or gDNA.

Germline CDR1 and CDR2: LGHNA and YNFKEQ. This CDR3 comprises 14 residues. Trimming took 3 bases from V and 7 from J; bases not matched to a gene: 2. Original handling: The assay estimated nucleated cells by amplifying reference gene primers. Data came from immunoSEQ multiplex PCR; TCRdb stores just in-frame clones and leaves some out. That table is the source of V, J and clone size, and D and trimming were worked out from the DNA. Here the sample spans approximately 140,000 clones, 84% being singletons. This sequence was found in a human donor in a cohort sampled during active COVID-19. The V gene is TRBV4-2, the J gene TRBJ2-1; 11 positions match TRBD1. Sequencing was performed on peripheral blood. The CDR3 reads CASSHGQGANEQFF. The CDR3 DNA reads TGTGCCAGCAGCCATGGACAGGGGGCTAATGAGCAGTTCTTC.